This T cell receptor (beta chain) was retrieved from a study of shared T cell receptors in the human thymus. Libraries were prepared by immunoSEQ multiplex PCR; TCRdb keeps only in-frame clonotypes and omits some of them. The table includes about 380,000 clones, approximately 95% detected once. The V end lost 4 bases, the J end lost 11 bases, and 12 bases lay between the germline ends. Germline V CDR1 and CDR2: SGHDT, YYEEEE. The CDR3 has 11 residues. The receptor was derived from a human donor. The genes are TRBV5-6 and TRBJ1-2; D gene ambiguous. Sequenced sample: thymocytes. The CDR3 spells CASSPSRIYTF. The CDR3 DNA reads as TGTGCCAGCAGCCCTTCGAGGATTTACACCTTC.